The present T cell receptor (beta chain) was sequenced within a study of T cell responses to AZD1222 COVID-19 vaccine. The study, taken as a whole, reports: White British people made up most donors, females outnumbered males, and clonal diversity was possibly underestimated.

The CDR3 is 13 residues long. Germline CDR1 and CDR2: LNHDA and SQIVND (reference sequence). Trimming left V 3 bases short and J 5 bases short, with 10 bases between. About this clone: The antigen is undetermined.

Some clones are missing from TCRdb's copy, which holds only in-frame ones; the method was immunoSEQ multiplex PCR. This sample has approximately 100,000 clones, with roughly nine tenths found just once. The chain employs TRBV19 and TRBJ1-1, with unresolved D. Source: peripheral blood, taken on day 0 of AZD1222 vaccination. The clonotype originates from an adult in good health. This chain's CDR3 is CASSIVHGTEAFF. The CDR3 DNA sequence: TGTGCCAGTAGTATCGTCCATGGTACTGAAGCTTTCTTT.